The T cell receptor beta chain described here comes from a study of PD-L1 blockade in urothelial cancer. Measured with immunoSEQ multiplex PCR; TCRdb has only the in-frame clones, and not every one. The sample holds roughly 41,000 clones, 65% to 85% seen once. Trimming removed 5 bases at V and 4 bases at J, with 13 bases between. CDR3 length: 14 residues. CDR1 LNHDA and CDR2 SQIVND come from the germline V gene (reference sequence). The input for sequencing was PBMCs, taken around atezolizumab (anti-PD-L1) treatment. The TCR was taken from a man in his fifties or sixties with urothelial cancer. This sequence joins TRBV19 and TRBJ2-3; the D gene is possibly TRBD1 (5 bases). This CDR3 reads CASSLRVGPDTQYF. The CDR3 DNA is TGTGCCAGTAGTCTACGGGTGGGGCCAGATACGCAGTATTTT.